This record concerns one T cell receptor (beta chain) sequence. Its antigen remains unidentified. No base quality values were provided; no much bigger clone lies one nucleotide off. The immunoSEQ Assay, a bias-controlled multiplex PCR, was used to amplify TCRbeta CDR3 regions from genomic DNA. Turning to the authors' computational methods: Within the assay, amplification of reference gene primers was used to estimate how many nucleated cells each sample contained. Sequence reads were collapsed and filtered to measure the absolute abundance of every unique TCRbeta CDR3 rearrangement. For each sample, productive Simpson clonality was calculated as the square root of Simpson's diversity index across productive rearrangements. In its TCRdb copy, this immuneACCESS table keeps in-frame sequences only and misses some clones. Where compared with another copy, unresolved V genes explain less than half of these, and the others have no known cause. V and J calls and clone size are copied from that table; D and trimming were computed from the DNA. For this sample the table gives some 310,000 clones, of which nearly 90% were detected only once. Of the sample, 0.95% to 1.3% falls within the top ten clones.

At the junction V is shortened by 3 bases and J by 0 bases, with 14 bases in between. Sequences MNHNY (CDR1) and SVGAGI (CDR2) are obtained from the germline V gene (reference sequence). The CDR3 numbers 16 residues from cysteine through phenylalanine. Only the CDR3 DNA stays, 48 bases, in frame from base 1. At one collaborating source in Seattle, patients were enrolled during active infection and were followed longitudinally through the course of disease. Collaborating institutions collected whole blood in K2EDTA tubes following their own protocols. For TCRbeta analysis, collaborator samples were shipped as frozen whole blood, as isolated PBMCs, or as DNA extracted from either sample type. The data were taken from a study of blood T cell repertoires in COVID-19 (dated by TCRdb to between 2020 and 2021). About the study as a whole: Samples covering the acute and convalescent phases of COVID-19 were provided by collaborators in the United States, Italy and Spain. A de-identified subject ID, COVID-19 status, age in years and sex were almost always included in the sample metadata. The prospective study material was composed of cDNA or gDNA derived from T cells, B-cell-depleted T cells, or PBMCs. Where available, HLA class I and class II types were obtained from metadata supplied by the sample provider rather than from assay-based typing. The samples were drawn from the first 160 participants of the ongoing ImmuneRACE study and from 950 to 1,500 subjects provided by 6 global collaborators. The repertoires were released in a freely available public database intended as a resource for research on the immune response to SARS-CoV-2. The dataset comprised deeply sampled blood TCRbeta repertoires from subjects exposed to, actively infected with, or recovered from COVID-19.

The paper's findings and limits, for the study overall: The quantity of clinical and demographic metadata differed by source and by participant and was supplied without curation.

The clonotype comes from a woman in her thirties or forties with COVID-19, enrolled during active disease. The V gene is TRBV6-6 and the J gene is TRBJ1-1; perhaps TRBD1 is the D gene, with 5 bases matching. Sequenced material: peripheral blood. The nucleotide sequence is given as TGTGCCAGCAGTTATGGTCAATTGGGGCTGAACACTGAAGCTTTCTTT. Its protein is CASSYGQLGLNTEAFF.